This TCR beta chain comes out of a study of human T cells and chemical hapten exposure. There are a few counts of this clonotype. The V segment lost 6 bases and the J segment 7 bases; nucleotides outside the gene matches: 11. This CDR3 comprises 15 residues. TCRdb re-called the RACE reads through MiXCR, storing one row per CDR3 protein. Here the sample spans 340,000 or so distinct CDR3 sequences, 6% to 8.5% being singletons. Time point in this sample: patch test 1, 2 weeks after DPC sensitization. Treatment meaning: therapeutic diphenylcyclopropenone sensitization with weekly scalp DPC. This chain connects TRBV12-3 or TRBV12-4 to TRBJ1-5, with 8 nucleotides matching TRBD1. Source: whole blood, taken in connection with sensitization to the hapten diphenylcyclopropenone (DPC). The receptor was derived from a woman younger than 30 with alopecia areata. Some clones in this sample may be carry-over from other donors' samples. The CDR3 nucleotides are TGTGCCAGCAGCTCTACAGGGGGACAACGGCAGCCCCAGCATTTT. Translation: CASSSTGGQRQPQHF.